This paragraph reports one T cell receptor (beta chain). Its matching antigen is unknown. This sample was taken from a study of graft-versus-host responses after intestinal transplantation. Only in-frame clones appear in the TCRdb table, and some are missing; sequencing was by immunoSEQ multiplex PCR. The data show around 67,000 clones, roughly 89% seen once. This CDR3 contains 14 residues. Trimming took off 2 bases at V and 2 bases at J, with 7 bases between the two ends. Germline CDR1 reads MNHEY; CDR2 reads SMNVEV (reference sequence). Findings and limits, study-wide: Allografts of patients with graft-donor T cell macrochimerism showed high graft-versus-host to host-versus-graft clone ratios.

The material sequenced was unstimulated CD8+ T cells sorted from spleen or lymph node cells, taken before transplant. The TCR was taken from a human donor who was the organ donor for an intestinal transplant. V usage is TRBV27 and J usage is TRBJ1-5; D is perhaps TRBD1 (5 bases). For the CDR3, the DNA is TGTGCCAGCAGTTTAACGGGGGGCAATCAGCCCCAGCATTTT. Its protein product is CASSLTGGNQPQHF.